This TCR beta chain was sequenced during a study of cytomegalovirus exposure and HLA in healthy donors. Between the trimmed V and J ends, which lost 0 bases and 2 bases, there was a span of 6 bases. The CDR3 is 14 residues long. Germline values: CDR1 SGHRS, CDR2 YFSETQ. It was with 60 Vbeta and 13 Jbeta primers that the PCR ran. Profiling relied on immunoSEQ multiplex PCR, and the TCRdb table lists in-frame clones only, not all of them. Here the sample spans 70,000 or so clones, roughly 78% being singletons. On this clone: The antigen is not known.

Broader study findings: The study put some 150 TCR beta chains on its list as cytomegalovirus-associated. Serostatus for CMV was the only available immune exposure information.

The source of this sequence is a man aged 18 to 35 in good health and CMV-seronegative. The V gene is TRBV5-1, the J gene TRBJ1-5; D ambiguous. Source material: PBMCs. In DNA, the CDR3 is TGCGCCAGCAGCTTGGCCAGTGGCAATCAGCCCCAGCATTTT. Protein sequence: CASSLASGNQPQHF.